The following is a T cell receptor beta chain sequence with its context. Its antigen remains unidentified. The germline V gene encodes CDR1 SNHLY and CDR2 FYNNEI. V lost 8 bases to trimming and J lost 4 bases; unmatched junction nucleotides: 15. There are 16 residues in the CDR3. Repertoires were generated with immunoSEQ multiplex PCR, while TCRdb's copy carries only in-frame clones and drops some. The table includes over 90,000 clones, roughly 89% detected once. This sample was taken from a study of PD-1 blockade in classical Hodgkin lymphoma. Study conclusions and caveats: Reported findings placed baseline TCR diversity lower in newly diagnosed patients (compared with healthy donors). Individuals initiating nivolumab under 1 year after ASCT were excluded.

Exposure to brentuximab vedotin varied, and each patient had relapsed following autologous stem cell transplantation. Complete response, partial response or progressive disease was recorded as best response. V usage is TRBV2 and J usage is TRBJ1-2; 8 bases are shared with TRBD1. The sample was peripheral blood mononuclear cells (PBMCs), taken before the second cycle of nivolumab. This TCR came from a human donor with classical Hodgkin lymphoma. The CDR3 DNA reads as TGTGCCAGCGGGGGACAGGCTGCGATTTCGGTCTATGGCTACACCTTC. Its translation: CASGGQAAISVYGYTF.